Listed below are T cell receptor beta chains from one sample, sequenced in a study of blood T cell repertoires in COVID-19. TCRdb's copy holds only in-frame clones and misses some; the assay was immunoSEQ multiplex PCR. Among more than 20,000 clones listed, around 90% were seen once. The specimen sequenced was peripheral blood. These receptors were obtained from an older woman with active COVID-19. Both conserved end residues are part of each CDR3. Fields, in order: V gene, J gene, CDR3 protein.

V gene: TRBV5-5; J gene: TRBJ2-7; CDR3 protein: CASSLKSLAGGFNYEQYF
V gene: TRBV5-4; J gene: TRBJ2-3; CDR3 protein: CASSVLGQGVADTQYF
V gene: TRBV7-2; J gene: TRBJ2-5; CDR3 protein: CASSFRAGQETQYF
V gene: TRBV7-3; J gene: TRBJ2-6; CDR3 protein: CASSSRTASSGANVLTF
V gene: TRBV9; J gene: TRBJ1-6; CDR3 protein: CASSVGENSPLHF
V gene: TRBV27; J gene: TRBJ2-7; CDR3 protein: CASSPPTLAGLYEQYF
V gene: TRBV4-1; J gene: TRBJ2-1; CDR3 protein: CASSHGFTYNEQFF
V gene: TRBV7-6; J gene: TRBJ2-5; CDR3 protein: CASSLAEMRVETQYF
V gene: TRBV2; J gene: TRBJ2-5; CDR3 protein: CASSDRAPGVTQYF
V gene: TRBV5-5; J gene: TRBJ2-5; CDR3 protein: CASSLEGDQETQYF
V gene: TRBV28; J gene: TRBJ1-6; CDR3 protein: CASSAGQPIRPLHF
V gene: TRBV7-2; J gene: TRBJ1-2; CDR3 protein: CASSSRTSWDGYTF
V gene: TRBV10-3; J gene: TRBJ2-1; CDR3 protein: CAINPTGGIGNEQFF
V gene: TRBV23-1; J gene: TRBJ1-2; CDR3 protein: CASSQRQPNYGYTF
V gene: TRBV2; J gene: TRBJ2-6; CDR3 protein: CASSRQLNPGNGANVLTF
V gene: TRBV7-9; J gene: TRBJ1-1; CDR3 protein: CASSLEGARTEAFF
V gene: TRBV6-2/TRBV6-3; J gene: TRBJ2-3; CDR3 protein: CASSFQGFTDTQYF
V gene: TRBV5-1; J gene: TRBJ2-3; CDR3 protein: CASSLEGSTDTQYF